Each of the 15 T cell receptor beta chains below was sequenced from the same sample in a study of response to subunit inactivated influenza vaccine. TCRdb itself ran the RT-PCR reads through MiXCR, one entry per CDR3 protein. The data show roughly 790,000 distinct CDR3 sequences, about 20% seen once. Sequencing was performed on PBMCs from blood, taken about 5 days after vaccination. Every receptor here comes from a man aged 45-65 years who received an inactivated influenza vaccine.

V gene TRBV7-9 combines with J gene TRBJ2-7; 10 bases agree with TRBD2. CDR3 length equals 14 residues. Germline CDR1 reads SEHNR; CDR2 reads FQNEAQ (reference sequence). The trim removed 5 bases at V and 7 bases at J, leaving 8 bases unmatched. The CDR3 here is CASSTRLAGEEQYF. The CDR3 nucleotides are TGTGCCAGCAGCACGCGGCTAGCGGGAGAAGAGCAGTACTTC.

This clonotype was recorded a few times. The chain couples TRBV28 to TRBJ1-5, with a tentative D call TRBD1 (5 bases). V was pared by 4 bases and J by 2 bases, with 21 bases between. In germline, CDR1 is MDHEN, CDR2 SYDVKM. The CDR3 spans 18 residues. For the CDR3, the DNA is TGTGCCAGCAGTTCCTGGAGAAGGTCCAGGGTGGGCAATCAGCCCCAGCATTTT. Translated: CASSSWRRSRVGNQPQHF.

The sample holds a few counts of this clonotype. The chain couples TRBV5-5 to TRBJ2-3; D remains ambiguous. The V gene's germline CDR1 is SGHKS and CDR2 YYEKEE (reference sequence). The CDR3 is made up of 15 amino acids. V was cut by 1 base and J by 0 bases, with 9 bases left in between. The chain's CDR3 is CASSLRLGSTDTQYF. Here the CDR3 DNA reads TGTGCCAGCAGCTTGCGGCTTGGGAGCACAGATACGCAGTATTTT.

This clonotype turned up a few times. The chain joins TRBV20-1 to TRBJ2-7; TRBD1 agrees at 7 bases. Germline assignment: CDR1 DFQATT and CDR2 SNEGSKA (reference sequence). The V gene end was trimmed by 6 bases and the J gene end by 2 bases; junction bases not matched to a gene: 16. This CDR3 spans 16 amino acids. The DNA for the CDR3 is TGCAGTGCCGAAACCCAGGACACAGGGGCGCCCTACGAGCAGTACTTC. Encoded protein: CSAETQDTGAPYEQYF.

This clonotype was seen only a few times. The rearrangement uses TRBV29-1 and TRBJ1-1, with 9 bases lining up with TRBD1. Germline V gene sequence: CDR1 SQVTM, CDR2 ANQGSEA. CDR3 length: 20 residues. Trimming removed 6 bases from V and 0 bases from J; junction bases left unmatched: 23. CDR3 sequence (DNA): TGCAGCGTCTATTCGGGTCATCCGGGACAGGGCCTCGGGTTGAACACTGAAGCTTTCTTT. It translates to CSVYSGHPGQGLGLNTEAFF.

V gene TRBV15 combines with J gene TRBJ1-1; maybe TRBD1 (5 bases). V gave up 0 bases and J gave up 7 bases, with 15 bases separating them. Germline loops: CDR1 LNHNV, CDR2 YYDKDF (reference sequence). There are 15 residues in the CDR3. This CDR3 is CATSRETANTGEAFF. CDR3 bases: TGTGCCACCAGCAGAGAGACAGCGAACACGGGTGAAGCTTTCTTT.

This chain uses TRBV27 with TRBJ2-7, with D uncertain. Germline V CDR1 and CDR2: MNHEY, SMNVEV (reference sequence). This CDR3 comprises 13 residues. Between the trimmed V and J ends, which lost 2 bases and 5 bases, there was a span of 10 bases. DNA of the CDR3: TGTGCCAGCAGTTTAAAGCCCCGCGACGAGCAGTACTTC. This codes for CASSLKPRDEQYF.

The rearrangement links TRBV20-1 to TRBJ2-1; D tentatively reads TRBD1 or TRBD2 (5 bases each). The CDR3 is made up of 14 amino acids. The germline V and J ends were trimmed by 3 bases and 7 bases, with 16 bases remaining between them. In germline, CDR1 is DFQATT, CDR2 SNEGSKA (reference sequence). Here the CDR3 DNA reads TGCAGTGCTAGCCGACCCCGGGACCCGAATGAGCAGTTCTTC. Protein product: CSASRPRDPNEQFF.

The J gene is TRBJ2-7, the V gene TRBV7-2; no definite D call. The length of the CDR3 is 15 residues. In germline, CDR1 is SGHTA, CDR2 FQGNSA. V lost 2 bases and J lost 3, with 14 bases in between. CDR3 DNA: TGTGCCAGCAGCTTAAGGACGGAGCACTACTACGAGCAGTACTTC. Residues: CASSLRTEHYYEQYF.

This rearrangement joins TRBV6-2 or TRBV6-3 to TRBJ1-2; D gene unclear. The CDR3 extends over 16 amino acids. Germline lookup yields CDR1 MNHEY and CDR2 SVGEGT. Trimming pared 6 bases from V and 0 bases from J, leaving 17 bases between. In nucleotides, the CDR3 is TGTGCCAGCAGATCCCAAGGACGACCAGCTAACTATGGCTACACCTTC. Encoded protein: CASRSQGRPANYGYTF.

This clonotype appeared a few times. The chain joins TRBV12-3 or TRBV12-4 to TRBJ2-1, with TRBD2 matching over 12 bases. The V and J ends lost 6 bases and 12 bases, in that order; junction bases with no gene match: 12. This CDR3 spans 15 amino acids. The CDR3 spells CASSALAGGHFGQFF. The CDR3 region has the DNA TGTGCCAGCAGCGCACTAGCGGGGGGCCATTTTGGGCAGTTCTTC.

The table lists this clonotype with a few counts. The J gene is TRBJ2-1, the V gene TRBV15; 10 positions match TRBD1. The J segment lost 5 bases and the V segment lost 4 bases, leaving 2 bases of the junction unmatched. The CDR3 is 14 amino acids. The V gene's germline CDR1 is LNHNV and CDR2 YYDKDF (reference sequence). The CDR3 bases are TGTGCCACCAGCACCGGGACAGGGGACAATGAGCAGTTCTTC. The encoded protein is CATSTGTGDNEQFF.

This clonotype has only a few counts. This chain links TRBV3-1 with TRBJ2-5; TRBD2 aligns across 8 bases. The CDR3 is 15 residues long. Germline assignment: CDR1 LGHDT and CDR2 YNNKEL (reference sequence). The junction had 9 bases not matched to a gene; V was cut back by 4 bases and J by 5 bases. In nucleotides, the CDR3 is TGTGCCAGCAGCCTTCGGGGGGGAGAGCGGGAGACCCAGTACTTC. Its translation: CASSLRGGERETQYF.

The chain is built from TRBV4-2 and TRBJ1-1; 9 positions match TRBD1. Germline V gene lookup returns CDR1 LGHNA and CDR2 YNFKEQ. This CDR3 has 18 residues. The trim removed 0 bases at V and 4 bases at J, leaving 12 bases unmatched. This chain's CDR3 is CASSQDHRGPSGGTEAFF. The CDR3 region has the DNA TGTGCCAGCAGCCAAGATCACAGGGGGCCGTCTGGTGGCACTGAAGCTTTCTTT.

The V gene is TRBV6-5, the J gene TRBJ2-6; no reliable D call. V was pared by 0 bases and J by 1 base, with 7 bases between. CDR3 length equals 16 residues. Germline-derived CDR1 and CDR2 are MNHEY and SVGAGI. The CDR3 nucleotides are TGTGCCAGCAGTTACTCTTTCACTTCTGGGGCCAACGTCCTGACTTTC. Encoded protein: CASSYSFTSGANVLTF.